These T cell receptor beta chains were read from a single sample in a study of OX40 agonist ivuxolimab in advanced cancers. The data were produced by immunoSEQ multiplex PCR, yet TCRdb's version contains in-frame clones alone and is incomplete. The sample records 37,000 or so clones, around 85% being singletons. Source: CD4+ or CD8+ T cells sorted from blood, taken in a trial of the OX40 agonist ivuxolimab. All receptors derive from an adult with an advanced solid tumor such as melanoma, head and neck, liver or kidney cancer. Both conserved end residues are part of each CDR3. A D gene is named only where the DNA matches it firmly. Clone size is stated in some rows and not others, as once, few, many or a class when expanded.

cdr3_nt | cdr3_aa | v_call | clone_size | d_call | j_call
TGTGCCTGGAAAAATGTAATCTCCTACGAGCAGTACTTC | CAWKNVISYEQYF | TRBV30 | - | - | TRBJ2-7
TGTGCCAGCAGGACCGGGACAGTTAGCAATCAGCCCCAGCATTTT | CASRTGTVSNQPQHF | TRBV2 | - | TRBD1 | TRBJ1-5
TGCGCCAGCAGCTTGCAGGGGGCGAGCTCCTACAATGAGCAGTTCTTC | CASSLQGASSYNEQFF | TRBV5-1 | - | TRBD1 | TRBJ2-1
TGTGCCAGCAGCTCACAGGCAGGCGAGACCCAGTACTTC | CASSSQAGETQYF | TRBV7-9 | few | - | TRBJ2-5
TGTGCCAGCAGCTGGGTAAAAACAGGGGTCTCCTACGAGCAGTACTTC | CASSWVKTGVSYEQYF | TRBV5-6 | - | TRBD1 | TRBJ2-7
TGTGCCAGCAGCCCCGGGGGGTTCTACGAGCAGTACTTC | CASSPGGFYEQYF | TRBV7-8 | - | TRBD2 | TRBJ2-7
TGCGCCAGCAGCCAAGTTCCTGCCGGCAGCTCCTACAATGAGCAGTTCTTC | CASSQVPAGSSYNEQFF | TRBV4-1 | - | - | TRBJ2-1
TGTGCCAGCAGTTGGCCCGGGACTAATGAAAAACTGTTTTTT | CASSWPGTNEKLFF | TRBV11-2 | - | - | TRBJ1-4
TGTGCCACCAGAACCGAAGGGAGCGGGACAGGGGGTGCTTTCTTT | CATRTEGSGTGGAFF | TRBV15 | - | TRBD1 | TRBJ1-1
TGTGCCAGCAGCTTGGCAATGGGTGGACTAGCGGGAACTACGGGGGACTTC | CASSLAMGGLAGTTGDF | TRBV5-5 | - | TRBD2 | TRBJ2-7
TGTGCCAGCAGCTTAGCCTCTGGGGCCAACGTCCTGACTTTC | CASSLASGANVLTF | TRBV7-8 | - | - | TRBJ2-6
TGTGCCAGTAGTATATACGATAGCAATCAGCCCCAGCATTTT | CASSIYDSNQPQHF | TRBV19 | once | - | TRBJ1-5
TGTGCCAGCAGCGGGCCCAAGCAAGAGACCCAGTACTTC | CASSGPKQETQYF | TRBV5-4 | - | - | TRBJ2-5
TGTGCCAGCAGACGCCCCGGGACTAGCGAGGCCCAGTACTTC | CASRRPGTSEAQYF | TRBV6-1 | - | TRBD2 | TRBJ2-5
TGTGCCACTCGGGCGGGGGGGGCCTATGGCTACACCTTC | CATRAGGAYGYTF | TRBV6-6 | - | - | TRBJ1-2
TGTGCCAGTAGTGTTGCCCTGATGAGCAATGAGCAGTTCTTC | CASSVALMSNEQFF | TRBV19 | - | - | TRBJ2-1
TGTGCCAGCAGCTTGGCTGTGCTTAGGGGCAATGAGCAGTTCTTC | CASSLAVLRGNEQFF | TRBV5-6 | few | - | TRBJ2-1
TGCAGCGTCCAGGCGCGAACTAGCGGGGGAAATAATGAGCAGTTCTTC | CSVQARTSGGNNEQFF | TRBV29-1 | - | TRBD2 | TRBJ2-1
TGTGCCAGCAGCTTACTACAGGGTCTGGGGAATTCACCCCTCCACTTT | CASSLLQGLGNSPLHF | TRBV5-6 | - | - | TRBJ1-6
TGTGCCAGCAGTTTACTGACTAGCGCCTCCTACGAGCAGTACTTC | CASSLLTSASYEQYF | TRBV28 | few | TRBD2 | TRBJ2-7
TGTGCCAGCTCATCAGGGACACGATCCTACGAGCAGTACTTC | CASSSGTRSYEQYF | TRBV18 | - | - | TRBJ2-7
TGCAGCCCTAAGACGGGTTCCGAGCAGTTCTTC | CSPKTGSEQFF | TRBV20-1 | - | - | TRBJ2-1
TGTGCCAGCAGTGTTTCCTCAACCCCCTACGAGCAGTACTTC | CASSVSSTPYEQYF | TRBV2 | - | - | TRBJ2-7
TGCGCCAGCAGCTTGCCGACTAGCGGGGGGACCGGGGAGCTGTTTTTT | CASSLPTSGGTGELFF | TRBV5-1 | - | TRBD2 | TRBJ2-2
TGTGCCAGCAGCTTACTTGGAGGGACAGGGGGTTCTGAGCAGTTCTTC | CASSLLGGTGGSEQFF | TRBV7-3 | - | TRBD1 | TRBJ2-1
TGTGCCAGCAGACAGGGATCTGGAACCGGGGAGCTGTTTTTT | CASRQGSGTGELFF | TRBV6-5 | - | - | TRBJ2-2
TGTGCCAGCAGCCTGGGGGGGACTAGCACAGATACGCAGTATTTT | CASSLGGTSTDTQYF | TRBV5-4 | - | TRBD2 | TRBJ2-3
TGTGCCAGCAGCATGGGACAGGGGCTCAATTCACCCCTCCACTTT | CASSMGQGLNSPLHF | TRBV5-4 | - | TRBD1 | TRBJ1-6
TGTGCCAGCAGCGTAGGGGTATCATTGCCCTCTGGAAACACCATATATTTT | CASSVGVSLPSGNTIYF | TRBV9 | - | - | TRBJ1-3
TGTGCCAGCAGTGACCGTGGGGGATTGAGCACCGGGGAGCTGTTTTTT | CASSDRGGLSTGELFF | TRBV2 | - | - | TRBJ2-2
TGTGCCAGCAGCTCCATTTGGAGGGGGCAATTTGGCTACACCTTC | CASSSIWRGQFGYTF | TRBV11-2 | - | TRBD1 | TRBJ1-2
TGTGCCAGCAGCAAATTCCCCCAGACTGGCCTTGGCGAGCAGTACTTC | CASSKFPQTGLGEQYF | TRBV21-1 | - | - | TRBJ2-7
TGTGCCAGCAGTGAAACCTCCCTTATCATAACACAGACCCAGTACTTC | CASSETSLIITQTQYF | TRBV2 | - | - | TRBJ2-5
TGTGCCAGCAGCACGGGACTAGCCTCCTACAATGAGCAGTTCTTC | CASSTGLASYNEQFF | TRBV2 | - | TRBD2 | TRBJ2-1
TGTGCCAGCAGCTTAGGGTGGGGCACTGAAGCTTTCTTT | CASSLGWGTEAFF | TRBV7-2 | - | - | TRBJ1-1
TGTGCCAGCAGCGAAAGAAGGGGCACGTTCACCGGGGAGCTGTTTTTT | CASSERRGTFTGELFF | TRBV14 | - | - | TRBJ2-2
TGTGCCAGCCGAATACAGCCACGGGGGGCTGGCGAGCAGTACTTC | CASRIQPRGAGEQYF | TRBV5-4 | - | - | TRBJ2-7
TGCGCCAGCTCCCCCCGGGGGGACGGAGCCTACGAGCAGTACTTC | CASSPRGDGAYEQYF | TRBV5-1 | - | TRBD2 | TRBJ2-7